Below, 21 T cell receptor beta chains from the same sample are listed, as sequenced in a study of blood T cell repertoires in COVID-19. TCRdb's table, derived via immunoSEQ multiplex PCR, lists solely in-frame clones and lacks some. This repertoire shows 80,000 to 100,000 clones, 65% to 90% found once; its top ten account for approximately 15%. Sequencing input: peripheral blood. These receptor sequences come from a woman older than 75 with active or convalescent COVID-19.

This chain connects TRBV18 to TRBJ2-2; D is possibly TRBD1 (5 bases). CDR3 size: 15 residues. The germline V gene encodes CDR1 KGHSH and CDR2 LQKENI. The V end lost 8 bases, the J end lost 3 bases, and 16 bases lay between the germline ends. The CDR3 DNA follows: TGTGCCAGCCCACACCAGGGCAGAGACACCGGGGAGCTGTTTTTT. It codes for CASPHQGRDTGELFF.

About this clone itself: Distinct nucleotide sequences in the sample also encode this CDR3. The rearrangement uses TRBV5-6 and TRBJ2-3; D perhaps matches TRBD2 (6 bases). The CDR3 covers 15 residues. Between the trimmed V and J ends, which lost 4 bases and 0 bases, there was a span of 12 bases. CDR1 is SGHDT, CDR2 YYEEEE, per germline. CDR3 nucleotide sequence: TGTGCCAGCAGCCCCGGGACTTCTAGCACAGATACGCAGTATTTT. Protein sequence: CASSPGTSSTDTQYF.

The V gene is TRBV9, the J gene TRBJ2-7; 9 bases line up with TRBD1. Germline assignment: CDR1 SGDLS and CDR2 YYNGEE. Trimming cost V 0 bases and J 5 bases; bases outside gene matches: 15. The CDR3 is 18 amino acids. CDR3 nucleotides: TGTGCCAGCAGCGTAGCCCCAGCCTTGACAGGGGGTAGCAACGAGCAGTACTTC. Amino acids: CASSVAPALTGGSNEQYF.

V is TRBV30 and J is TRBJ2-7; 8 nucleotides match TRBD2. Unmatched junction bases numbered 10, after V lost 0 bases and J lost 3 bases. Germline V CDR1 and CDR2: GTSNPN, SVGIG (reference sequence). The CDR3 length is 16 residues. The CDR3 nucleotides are TGTGCCTGGAGTGTCGGTAGCGGGGTAGTCAACTACGAGCAGTACTTC. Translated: CAWSVGSGVVNYEQYF.

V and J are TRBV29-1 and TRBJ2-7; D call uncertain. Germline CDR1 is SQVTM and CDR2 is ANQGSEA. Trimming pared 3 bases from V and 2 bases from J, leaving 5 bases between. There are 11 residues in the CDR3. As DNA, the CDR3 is TGCAGCGTTGACGAGGCCTACGAGCAGTACTTC. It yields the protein CSVDEAYEQYF.

CDR3 in DNA: TGTGCCTGGAAGACAGGGCTCGACAATCAGCCCCAGCATTTT. Amino acid sequence: CAWKTGLDNQPQHF. The chain joins TRBV30 to TRBJ1-5, with 7 nucleotides matching TRBD1. V was pared by 4 bases and J by 3 bases, with 6 bases of the junction left unmatched. The CDR3 covers 14 residues. Germline lookup yields CDR1 GTSNPN and CDR2 SVGIG (reference sequence).

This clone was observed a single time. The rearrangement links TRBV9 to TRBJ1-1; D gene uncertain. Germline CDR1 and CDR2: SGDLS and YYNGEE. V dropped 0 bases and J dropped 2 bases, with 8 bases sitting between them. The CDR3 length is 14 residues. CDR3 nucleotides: TGTGCCAGCAGCGTAGGGGCAGATAACACTGAAGCTTTCTTT. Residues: CASSVGADNTEAFF.

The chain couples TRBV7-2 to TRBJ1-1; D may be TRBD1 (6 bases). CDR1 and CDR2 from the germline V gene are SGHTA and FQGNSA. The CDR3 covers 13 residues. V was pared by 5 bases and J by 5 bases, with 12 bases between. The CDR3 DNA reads TGTGCCAGCAGCCTAGGACAGAAAACTGAAGCTTTCTTT. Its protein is CASSLGQKTEAFF.

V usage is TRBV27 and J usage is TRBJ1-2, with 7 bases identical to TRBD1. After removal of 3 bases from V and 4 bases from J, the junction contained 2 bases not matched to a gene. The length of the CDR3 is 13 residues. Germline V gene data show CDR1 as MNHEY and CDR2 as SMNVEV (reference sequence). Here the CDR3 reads CASSFDRVYGYTF. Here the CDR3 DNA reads TGTGCCAGCAGTTTTGACAGGGTCTATGGCTACACCTTC.

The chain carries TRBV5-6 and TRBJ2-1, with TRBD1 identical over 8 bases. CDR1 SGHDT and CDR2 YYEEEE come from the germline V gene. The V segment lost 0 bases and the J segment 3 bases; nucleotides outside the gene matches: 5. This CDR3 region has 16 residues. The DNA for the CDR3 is TGTGCCAGCAGCTTGGACGGACAGGGCCTCTACAATGAGCAGTTCTTC. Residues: CASSLDGQGLYNEQFF.

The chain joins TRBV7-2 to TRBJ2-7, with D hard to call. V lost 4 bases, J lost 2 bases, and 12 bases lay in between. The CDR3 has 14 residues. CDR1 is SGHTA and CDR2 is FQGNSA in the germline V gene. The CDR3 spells CASSSQASTYEQYF. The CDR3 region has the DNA TGTGCCAGCAGCTCCCAGGCTTCTACCTACGAGCAGTACTTC.

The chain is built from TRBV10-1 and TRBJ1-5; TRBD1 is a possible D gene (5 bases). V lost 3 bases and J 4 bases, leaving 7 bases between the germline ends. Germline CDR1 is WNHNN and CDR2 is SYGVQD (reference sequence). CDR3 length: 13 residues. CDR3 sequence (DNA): TGCGCCAGCAGTGAAAGGGGTAATCAGCCCCAGCATTTT. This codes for CASSERGNQPQHF.

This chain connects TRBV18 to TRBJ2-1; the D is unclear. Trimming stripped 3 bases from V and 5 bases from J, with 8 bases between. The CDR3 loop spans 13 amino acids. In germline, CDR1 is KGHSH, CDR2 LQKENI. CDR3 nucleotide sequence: TGTGCCAGCTCACCTTCGCGGAACAATGAGCAGTTCTTC. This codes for CASSPSRNNEQFF. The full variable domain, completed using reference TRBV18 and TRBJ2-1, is NAGVMQNPRHLVRRRGQEARLRCSPMKGHSHVYWYRQLPEEGLKFMVYLQKENIIDESGMPKERFSAEFPKEGPSILRIQQVVRGDSAAYFCASSPSRNNEQFFGPGTRLTVL.

The CDR3 loop is CASTSGGEGSYTF. The DNA of the CDR3 is TGTGCCAGCACCAGTGGGGGGGAGGGTAGCTACACCTTC. The chain is built from TRBV6-5 and TRBJ1-2; D perhaps matches TRBD1 (5 bases). The CDR3 spans 13 residues. Germline CDR1 MNHEY, CDR2 SVGAGI. Trimming removed 7 bases at V and 9 bases at J, with 18 bases between.

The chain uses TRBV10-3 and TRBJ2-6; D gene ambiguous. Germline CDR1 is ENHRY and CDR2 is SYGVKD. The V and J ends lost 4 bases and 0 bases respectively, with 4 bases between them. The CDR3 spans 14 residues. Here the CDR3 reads CAISAGSGANVLTF. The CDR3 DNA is TGTGCCATCAGTGCGGGCTCTGGGGCCAACGTCCTGACTTTC.

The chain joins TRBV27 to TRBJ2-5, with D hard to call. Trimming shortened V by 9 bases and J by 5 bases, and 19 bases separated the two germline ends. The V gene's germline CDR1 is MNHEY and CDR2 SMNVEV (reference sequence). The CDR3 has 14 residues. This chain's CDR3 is CASRATPPPETQYF. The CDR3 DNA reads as TGTGCCAGTCGAGCTACGCCCCCGCCGGAGACCCAGTACTTC.

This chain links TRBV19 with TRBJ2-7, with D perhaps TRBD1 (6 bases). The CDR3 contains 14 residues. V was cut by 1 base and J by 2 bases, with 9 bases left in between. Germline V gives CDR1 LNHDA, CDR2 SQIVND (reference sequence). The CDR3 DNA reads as TGTGCCAGTAGTATAGCACAGGGAGCCTACGAGCAGTACTTC. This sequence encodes CASSIAQGAYEQYF.

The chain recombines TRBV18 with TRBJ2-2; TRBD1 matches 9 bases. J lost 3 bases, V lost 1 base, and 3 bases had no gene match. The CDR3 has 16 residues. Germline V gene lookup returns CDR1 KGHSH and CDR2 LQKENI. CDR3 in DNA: TGTGCCAGCTCACCACGGGGGACAGGGTACACCGGGGAGCTGTTTTTT. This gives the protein CASSPRGTGYTGELFF.

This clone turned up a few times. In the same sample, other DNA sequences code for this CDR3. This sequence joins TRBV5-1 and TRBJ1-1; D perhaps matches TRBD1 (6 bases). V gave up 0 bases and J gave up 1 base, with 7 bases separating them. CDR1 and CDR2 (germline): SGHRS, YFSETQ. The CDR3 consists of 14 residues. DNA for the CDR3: TGCGCCAGCAGCTTGGCGGGACAGAACACTGAAGCTTTCTTT. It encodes CASSLAGQNTEAFF.

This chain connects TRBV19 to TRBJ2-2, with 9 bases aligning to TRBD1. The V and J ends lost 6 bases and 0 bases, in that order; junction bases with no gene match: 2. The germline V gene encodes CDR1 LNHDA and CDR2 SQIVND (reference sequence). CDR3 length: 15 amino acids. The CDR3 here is CASSRDRANTGELFF. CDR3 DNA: TGTGCCAGTAGCCGGGACAGGGCGAACACCGGGGAGCTGTTTTTT.

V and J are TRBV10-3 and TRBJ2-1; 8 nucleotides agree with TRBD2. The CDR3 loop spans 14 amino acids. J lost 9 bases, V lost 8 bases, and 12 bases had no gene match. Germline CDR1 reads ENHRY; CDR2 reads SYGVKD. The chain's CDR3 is CAIHGEAGAIEQFF. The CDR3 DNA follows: TGTGCCATCCACGGGGAAGCGGGAGCAATTGAGCAGTTCTTC.